A single sample gave rise to the 18 T cell receptor beta chains below, sequenced in a study of T-cell memory formation after mild COVID-19. MiXCR, run by TCRdb on the 5' RACE reads, gives a single entry per CDR3 protein. The sample lists 200,000 to 300,000 distinct CDR3 sequences, 16% seen once, with 22% in the top ten. What was sequenced was PBMCs or a T cell subset sorted from them (not recorded which). The receptors here all came from a man between 18 and 29 years old who had mild COVID-19 (a few samples of this study predate the infection). Cell type and time point are not known.

This clonotype was recorded a few times. The chain couples TRBV13 to TRBJ2-1; weak D call: TRBD2 (6 bases). The germline V gene has CDR1 PRHDT and CDR2 FYEKMQ (reference sequence). V lost 4 bases and J 0 bases, leaving 13 bases between the germline ends. The CDR3 contains 16 residues. CDR3 in DNA: TGTGCCAGCAGCTCCGTAGCGGATTTCTCCTACAATGAGCAGTTCTTC. Amino acids: CASSSVADFSYNEQFF.

This clonotype has a handful of counts. This chain connects TRBV7-9 to TRBJ2-5; 7 bases match TRBD1. V was pared by 5 bases and J by 6 bases, with 9 bases of the junction left unmatched. Germline V gene data show CDR1 as SEHNR and CDR2 as FQNEAQ (reference sequence). This CDR3 is 14 amino acids long. The DNA of the CDR3 is TGTGCCAGCAGCCCCACACAGGGGAAGAAGACCCAGTACTTC. It codes for CASSPTQGKKTQYF.

V usage is TRBV6-2 or TRBV6-3 and J usage is TRBJ2-1; D not resolved. Germline assignment: CDR1 MNHEY and CDR2 SVGEGT. V was clipped by 5 bases and J by 7 bases, with 15 bases between them. CDR3 size: 14 residues. The CDR3 DNA sequence: TGTGCCAGCAGTCTCGGACGTTCCCTTAATGAGCAGTTCTTC. Translated, it gives CASSLGRSLNEQFF.

The chain has TRBV29-1 and TRBJ1-2, with D unclear. The length of the CDR3 is 13 residues. Germline CDR1 and CDR2: SQVTM and ANQGSEA. Trimming took 7 bases from V and 5 from J, leaving 17 bases between them. CDR3 coding DNA: TGCAGCGGGCAATTCGAAACGGATTATGGCTACACCTTC. Encoded protein: CSGQFETDYGYTF.

J is TRBJ1-1 and V is TRBV7-2; a weak D match, TRBD1 (6 bases). The germline V and J ends were trimmed by 3 bases and 3 bases, with 17 bases remaining between them. Per germline, CDR1 SGHTA and CDR2 FQGNSA. CDR3 length equals 16 residues. CDR3 protein: CASSLGNREAHTEAFF. The CDR3, as DNA: TGTGCCAGCAGCTTGGGGAACAGGGAGGCTCACACTGAAGCTTTCTTT.

The V and J genes are TRBV7-9 and TRBJ2-4, with D unclear. This CDR3 spans 11 amino acids. Trimming removed 2 bases from V and 9 bases from J, with 5 bases in between. Germline CDR1 is SEHNR and CDR2 is FQNEAQ (reference sequence). CDR3 in DNA: TGTGCCAGCAGCTTATACACCATTCAGTACTTC. Its protein is CASSLYTIQYF.

The rearrangement joins TRBV7-9 to TRBJ2-7; 7 nucleotides line up with TRBD1. CDR3 size: 17 residues. Trimming took 0 bases from V and 5 from J; bases not matched to a gene: 13. The germline gives CDR1 SEHNR, CDR2 FQNEAQ (reference sequence). The CDR3: CASSLASRQGVNDEQYF. In DNA, the CDR3 is TGTGCCAGCAGCTTAGCGAGTCGTCAGGGGGTAAACGACGAGCAGTACTTC.

This clonotype was seen more than once but under ten times. The CDR3 sequence is CASSFLRDRASETQYF. CDR3 DNA: TGTGCCAGCAGCTTTCTCCGGGACAGGGCCAGCGAGACCCAGTACTTC. The V gene is TRBV11-2, the J gene TRBJ2-5; 9 bases fit TRBD1. This CDR3 region has 16 residues. Trimming cost V 3 bases and J 5 bases; bases outside gene matches: 10. Germline-derived CDR1 and CDR2 are SGHAT and FQNNGV.

This chain uses TRBV7-9 with TRBJ2-7; D is uncertain. V lost 3 bases, J lost 1 base, and 10 bases lay in between. Germline V gives CDR1 SEHNR, CDR2 FQNEAQ (reference sequence). The CDR3 is 14 amino acids. The DNA of the CDR3 is TGTGCCAGCAGCTTTTCCTACCCATCCTACGAGCAGTACTTC. This sequence encodes CASSFSYPSYEQYF.

This rearrangement joins TRBV4-1 to TRBJ2-7; 9 nucleotides agree with TRBD1. CDR1 and CDR2 from the germline V gene are MGHRA and YSYEKL. With V trimmed by 5 bases and J by 3 bases, 11 bases remained unmatched. The CDR3 totals 16 residues. CDR3 DNA: TGCGCCAGCAGCGAAACCGGTACAGGGGGCAACTACGAGCAGTACTTC. Residues: CASSETGTGGNYEQYF.

This clonotype has a count of ten or more. V and J are TRBV10-3 and TRBJ2-3, with D possibly matching TRBD2 (7 bases). V dropped 2 bases and J dropped 7 bases, with 13 bases sitting between them. This CDR3 has 14 residues. CDR1 and CDR2 from the germline V gene are ENHRY and SYGVKD. The CDR3 reads CAISERGGVYTQYF. CDR3 coding DNA: TGTGCCATCAGTGAGAGGGGGGGAGTATATACGCAGTATTTT.

The chain couples TRBV3-1 to TRBJ2-3; D unresolved. The CDR3 covers 14 residues. Germline CDR1 is LGHDT and CDR2 is YNNKEL (reference sequence). Trimming took off 5 bases at V and 1 base at J, with 10 bases between the two ends. CDR3 loop: CASSAPRRTDTQYF. The CDR3 DNA sequence: TGTGCCAGCAGCGCCCCGCGGCGCACAGATACGCAGTATTTT.

This clonotype was seen a few times. The chain recombines TRBV6-5 with TRBJ1-3; the D gene is possibly TRBD1 (6 bases). The V end lost 2 bases, the J end lost 0 bases, and 14 bases lay between the germline ends. Germline V CDR1 and CDR2: MNHEY, SVGAGI. The CDR3 consists of 17 residues. The chain's CDR3 is CASSYGGLGISGNTIYF. The CDR3 DNA reads TGTGCCAGCAGTTACGGGGGGCTAGGAATCTCTGGAAACACCATATATTTT.

In this sample, this clonotype turned up a few times. J is TRBJ2-1 and V is TRBV4-3; 11 positions agree with TRBD2. The junction had 7 bases not matched to a gene; V was cut back by 2 bases and J by 7 bases. The V gene's germline CDR1 is LGHNA and CDR2 YSLEER. This CDR3 has 16 residues. CDR3 loop: CASSQRWGLAANEQFF. The CDR3 bases are TGCGCCAGCAGCCAAAGATGGGGACTAGCGGCGAATGAGCAGTTCTTC.

This clonotype was detected ten times or more. This chain uses TRBV5-5 with TRBJ2-1; D might be TRBD1 or TRBD2, each matching 5 bases. Germline V gene sequence: CDR1 SGHKS, CDR2 YYEKEE (reference sequence). CDR3 length: 12 amino acids. V lost 4 bases and J 16 bases, leaving 18 bases between the germline ends. CDR3 protein: CASSLRDAEKFF. For the CDR3, the DNA is TGTGCCAGCAGCCTCCGGGACGCGGAGAAATTCTTC.

The chain combines TRBV24-1 with TRBJ2-2; the match to TRBD1 covers 8 bases. CDR1 KGHDR and CDR2 SFDVKD come from the germline V gene. V shed 5 bases, J shed 5 bases, and the junction held 9 bases outside the gene matches. The CDR3 is 16 amino acids. Written as DNA, the CDR3 is TGTGCCACCAGTGCCCTCCTTACAGGGGGAACCGGGGAGCTGTTTTTT. Protein product: CATSALLTGGTGELFF.

The chain is built from TRBV24-1 and TRBJ1-5; D gene ambiguous. The CDR3 length is 16 residues. V lost 9 bases and J 1 base, leaving 18 bases between the germline ends. Germline V gives CDR1 KGHDR, CDR2 SFDVKD. CDR3 sequence (DNA): TGTGCCACCCCTAGGAGGGAGACAATCAGCAATCAGCCCCAGCATTTT. As protein: CATPRRETISNQPQHF.

Ten or more counts support this clonotype. The chain joins TRBV4-2 to TRBJ2-1; 10 nucleotides line up with TRBD2. V lost 0 bases and J lost 4; bases outside the gene matches: 3. Germline assignment: CDR1 LGHNA and CDR2 YNFKEQ. The CDR3 consists of 16 residues. The CDR3 sequence is CASSQDPAGGYNEQFF. The CDR3 nucleotides read TGTGCCAGCAGCCAAGATCCAGCGGGGGGGTACAATGAGCAGTTCTTC.